A selection of T cell receptor beta chains follows, all from one sample in a study of ipilimumab plus nivolumab after autologous stem cell transplantation. The table came from immunoSEQ multiplex PCR; TCRdb's copy has only in-frame clones and leaves some out. Of some 22,000 clones in the sample, over 70% were seen once. Sequenced material: PBMCs, taken in a trial of ipilimumab plus nivolumab as post-transplant consolidation. These receptors were taken from a male donor with diffuse large B-cell lymphoma. The CDR3 runs from the conserved cysteine through the conserved F or W. Each record gives: CDR3 length, V gene, CDR3 protein.

>15|TRBV5-1
CASSLDGTGGYGYTF
>17|TRBV7-9
CASSGRVGTEPGNTIYF
>13|TRBV11-1
CASSRPQRGELFF
>14|TRBV19
CASSIQGYTDTQYF
>13|TRBV7-3
CASSFFVADTQYF
>15|TRBV5-4
CASSPGWGRSYEQYF
>18|TRBV4-1
CASSPKLLVGTGGEKLFF
>19|TRBV6-1
CASSAATGAMDSGANVLTF
>19|TRBV5-1
CASSQNPGLAGNAKNIQYF
>12|TRBV5-6
CASSFPGRGYTF
>17|TRBV7-9
CASSPVPGQASNSPLHF
>15|TRBV28
CASSLLAGQEDEQYF
>15|TRBV16
CASSQIAGTTDTQYF
>20|TRBV2
CASSVSGAGHFTIGYNEQFF
>15|TRBV4-1
CASSLQDRVSYEQYF
>17|TRBV29-1
CSVWRFGDTGFVWGMFF
>15|TRBV9
CASSVEASGAYEQYF
>19|TRBV9
CASSVPGTGVGVGANVLTF
>14|TRBV28
CASRTRLGTYEQYF
>14|TRBV5-8
CASSLSGNNQPQHF
>14|TRBV28
CASRFQGTNYGYTF
>13|TRBV2
CVSTEDRVGEQYF
>14|TRBV6-4
CASSDGAGGTSKYF
>15|TRBV19
CASRPSDRGLTEAFF
>17|TRBV7-2
CASSLNGLAGGSNEQFF
>15|TRBV5-1
CASSLFGEGNTEAFF
>15|TRBV7-3
CASRPDMSGNYGYTF
>16|TRBV5-1
CASSYSQGVETGELFF
>14|TRBV7-2
CASSISQGVTEAFF
>14|TRBV11-3
CASSPGTGDHEQYF
>14|TRBV6-5
CASSYPGARTEAFF
>19|TRBV23-1
CASSHSGDLDSLRTYGYTF
>12|TRBV28
CASSPTDTEAFF
>13|TRBV28
CASRLQGGGELFF
>13|TRBV5-1
CASSSSSTDTQYF
>13|TRBV7-2
CASTRTAGNTIYF
>15|TRBV7-9
CASSPAGPPNEKLFF
>16|TRBV28
CASSHGQGGVRWPQHF
>13|TRBV2
CASTRDRYNEQFF
>13|TRBV4-3
CASSQDITDTQYF
>13|TRBV29-1
CSVVDRGTYEQYF
>17|TRBV5-1
CASSRGQGAFMNTEAFF
>14|TRBV27
CASSLEAVNTEAFF
>15|TRBV28
CASSLSRTGGNTIYF
>17|TRBV19
CASSIDPPGVYTYEQYF